The source of this TCR beta chain is a study of blood T cell repertoires in COVID-19. In the study overall: There were acute and convalescent COVID-19 samples, and they came from the United States, Italy and Spain. PBMCs, B-cell-depleted T cells, or T cells were the source of the cDNA or gDNA that made up the material.

Methods used by the authors: Nucleated cell number was recorded as an estimate derived from reference gene primer amplification. The table came from immunoSEQ multiplex PCR; TCRdb's copy has only in-frame clones and leaves some out. V and J calls and clone size are those listed in that table; D and trimming were worked out from the DNA. The table includes approximately 280,000 clones, 85% detected once. Germline V CDR1 and CDR2: SNHLY, FYNNEI. The V gene end was trimmed by 7 bases and the J gene end by 4 bases; junction bases not matched to a gene: 22. The CDR3 is 20 amino acids. Participants, roughly 18 to 100 years old, spanned under 30 US areas.

The V call is TRBV2, the J call TRBJ1-6, with 7 bases matching TRBD1. Sample: PBMCs or T cells enriched from blood (not recorded which). The sequence derives from a woman in her forties or fifties who had recovered from COVID-19. DNA for the CDR3: TGTGCCAGCACCCCTGGAGGGGGCGGTTTTTATATCGGGTATAATTCACCCCTCCACTTT. It translates to CASTPGGGGFYIGYNSPLHF.